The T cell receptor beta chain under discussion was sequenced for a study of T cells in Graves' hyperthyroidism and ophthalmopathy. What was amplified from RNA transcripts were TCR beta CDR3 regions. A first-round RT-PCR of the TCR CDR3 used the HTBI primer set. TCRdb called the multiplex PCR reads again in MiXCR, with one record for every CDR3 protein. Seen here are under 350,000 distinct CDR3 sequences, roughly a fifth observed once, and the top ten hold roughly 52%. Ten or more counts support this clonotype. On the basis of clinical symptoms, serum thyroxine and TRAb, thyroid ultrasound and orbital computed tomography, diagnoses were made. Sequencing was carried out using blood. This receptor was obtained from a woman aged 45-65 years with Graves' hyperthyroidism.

This chain's CDR3 is CASSLVGRGTEAFF. Written as DNA, the CDR3 is TGTGCCAGCAGCTTAGTAGGGCGGGGCACTGAAGCTTTCTTT. The V call is TRBV11-2, the J call TRBJ1-1; no clear D gene. The CDR3 has 14 amino acids. Between the trimmed V and J ends, which lost 1 base and 4 bases, there was a span of 10 bases. Germline V gene lookup returns CDR1 SGHAT and CDR2 FQNNGV.